The 15 T cell receptor beta chains reported below all come from one sample, sequenced in a study of low-dose radiotherapy and immunotherapy resistance in tumors. TRAV and TRBV primers primed cDNA for both TCRalpha and TCRbeta. A roughly 22-cycle PCR with a constant-region primer and V-primer adapter amplified TCRs. TCRdb recomputed calls from the reads with MiXCR, one row per CDR3 protein. Counted here are under 75,000 distinct CDR3 sequences, about 25% occurring once; the ten biggest clones make up 6.7%. The time point: after trial treatment. Indicated treatment: LDRT plus nivolumab, ipilimumab, low-dose cyclophosphamide and aspirin (RACIN trial). This specimen was PBMCs, taken after low-dose radiotherapy plus immunotherapy. The source is a male donor with prostate cancer.

This clonotype was picked up many times. The V call is TRBV24-1, the J call TRBJ2-7, with TRBD1 identical over 7 bases. Germline V lookup: CDR1 KGHDR, CDR2 SFDVKD. V shed 5 bases and J 4 bases; nucleotides not matched to a gene: 19. The length of the CDR3 is 18 residues. CDR3 sequence (DNA): TGTGCCACCAGTGTTGCCCCCTTTTCCCACAGGGGTGAGTACGAGCAGTACTTC. Its translation: CATSVAPFSHRGEYEQYF.

The sample holds many counts of this clonotype. The chain links TRBV11-1 to TRBJ2-3, with D possibly TRBD2 on 5 matching bases. Trimming removed 6 bases at V and 2 bases at J, with 15 bases between. Germline assignment: CDR1 SGHAT and CDR2 FQDESV (reference sequence). The CDR3 is made up of 15 amino acids. CDR3 coding DNA: TGTGCCAGCAGTCCCAGGTCGGGGAACACAGATACGCAGTATTTT. This encodes CASSPRSGNTDTQYF.

This clonotype was counted at least ten times. The chain carries TRBV5-1 and TRBJ2-4; D possibly corresponds to TRBD1 (6 bases). The CDR3 contains 16 residues. The germline V and J ends were trimmed by 4 bases and 0 bases, with 14 bases remaining between them. Germline V lookup: CDR1 SGHRS, CDR2 YFSETQ. For the CDR3, the DNA is TGCGCCAGCAGCCCAGGGGTGGCTAGAGCCAAAAACATTCAGTACTTC. It encodes CASSPGVARAKNIQYF.

The rearrangement links TRBV5-6 to TRBJ2-3; the D is unclear. From germline, CDR1 is SGHDT and CDR2 YYEEEE. The CDR3 is made up of 12 amino acids. V was cut by 7 bases and J by 4 bases, with 10 bases left in between. CDR3 DNA: TGTGCCAGCTCGGGTATCGCAGATACGCAGTATTTT. As protein: CASSGIADTQYF.

This chain links TRBV19 with TRBJ1-5; D gene unclear. There are 15 residues in the CDR3. V was cut by 3 bases and J by 3 bases, with 12 bases left in between. CDR1 and CDR2 from the germline V gene are LNHDA and SQIVND (reference sequence). The CDR3 bases are TGTGCCAGTAGTATTCTAGACGGAAACAATCAGCCCCAGCATTTT. It specifies CASSILDGNNQPQHF.

In its sample, this clonotype was seen many times. The junction does not match germline at one end; this may be a read error. The chain couples TRBV4-1 to TRBJ2-6; no definite D call. The CDR3 runs 15 residues. CDR1 and CDR2 (germline): MGHRA, YSYEKL. Here the CDR3 DNA reads TGCGCCAGCAGCCCAGGTCCCTCTGTGGCCAACGTCCTGACTTTC. Translated: CASSPGPSVANVLTF.

This clonotype was seen ten or more times. The chain has TRBV28 and TRBJ1-1; D is perhaps TRBD1 (6 bases). Looked up from germline, CDR1 is MDHEN and CDR2 is SYDVKM. This CDR3 is built from 16 residues. Trimming shortened V by 6 bases and J by 4 bases, and 21 bases separated the two germline ends. CDR3 DNA sequence: TGTGCCAGCAGCGATATGGGGTACAGGGCGGGCACTGAAGCTTTCTTT. Protein product: CASSDMGYRAGTEAFF.

The table lists this clonotype with many counts. CDR3 loop: CASSPGVVETQYF. Here the CDR3 DNA reads TGTGCCAGCAGTCCAGGGGTTGTGGAGACCCAGTACTTC. The rearrangement uses TRBV2 and TRBJ2-5; perhaps TRBD1 as D (6 bases). The CDR3 runs to 13 residues. CDR1 and CDR2 from the germline V gene are SNHLY and FYNNEI. V shed 5 bases and J shed 5 bases, with 12 bases lying between them.

The sample holds many counts of this clonotype. V is TRBV30 and J is TRBJ1-6; 8 bases align to TRBD1. Germline loops: CDR1 GTSNPN, CDR2 SVGIG (reference sequence). The V gene end was trimmed by 4 bases and the J gene end by 8 bases; junction bases not matched to a gene: 16. This CDR3 is 17 amino acids long. The CDR3 DNA follows: TGTGCCTGGAAGGATAATATGTTTGGGACAGGCCATTCACCCCTCCACTTT. Encoded protein: CAWKDNMFGTGHSPLHF.

The sample holds a few counts of this clonotype. The chain joins TRBV13 to TRBJ2-5; the match to TRBD2 covers 9 bases. Germline V gene sequence: CDR1 PRHDT, CDR2 FYEKMQ (reference sequence). V dropped 4 bases and J dropped 0; count of bases not matched to a gene: 9. CDR3 size: 17 residues. DNA for the CDR3: TGTGCCAGCAGCTCCAAGGCTAGCGGGGTGAACCAAGAGACCCAGTACTTC. Translation gives CASSSKASGVNQETQYF.

A remark on this clonotype: A far larger clone differs by one base, so this is likely a read error. The chain uses TRBV4-2 and TRBJ2-7; possibly TRBD2 for D (7 bases). Trimming pared 11 bases from V and 7 bases from J, leaving 18 bases between. Germline loops: CDR1 LGHNA, CDR2 YNFKEQ. This CDR3 is built from 12 residues. For the CDR3, the DNA is TGTGCCTCAGGGGAGGGGAGGTATGAGCAGTACTTC. Translation gives CASGEGRYEQYF.

This chain joins TRBV20-1 and TRBJ1-2; D is possibly TRBD1 (6 bases). The CDR3 covers 13 residues. V was trimmed by 0 bases and J by 8 bases, leaving 13 bases between them. CDR1 and CDR2 from the germline V gene are DFQATT and SNEGSKA (reference sequence). CDR3 sequence reads: CSAREGGGGGYTF. DNA for the CDR3: TGCAGTGCTAGAGAAGGAGGGGGTGGGGGCTACACCTTC.

The chain uses TRBV7-6 and TRBJ2-2, with 9 nucleotides matching TRBD1. J gave up 0 bases and V 5 bases, and 13 bases lay outside the gene matches. CDR1 is SGHVS, CDR2 FNYEAQ, per germline. This CDR3 has 19 amino acids. CDR3 nucleotide sequence: TGTGCCAGCAGCGCAGTCCCGGGACAGGGATCAGCGAACACCGGGGAGCTGTTTTTT. Translating it yields CASSAVPGQGSANTGELFF.

The rearrangement joins TRBV5-4 to TRBJ2-7, with D perhaps matching TRBD1 or TRBD2 (6 bases each). Trimming pared 4 bases from V and 3 bases from J, leaving 14 bases between. The CDR3 has 14 residues. In germline, CDR1 is SGHNT, CDR2 YYREEE (reference sequence). CDR3 in amino acids: CASSGGDTIYEQYF. The CDR3 coding sequence is TGTGCCAGCAGCGGAGGGGACACCATCTACGAGCAGTACTTC.

This clonotype came up once. It differs at one base from a far larger clone, so likely a read error. The rearrangement links TRBV5-6 to TRBJ2-7, with D tentatively TRBD2 (6 bases). CDR3 length: 17 residues. Germline V gene data show CDR1 as SGHDT and CDR2 as YYEEEE. V dropped 1 base and J dropped 7 bases, with 24 bases sitting between them. The CDR3 protein is CASSLRLAYSSYNEQYF. As DNA, the CDR3 is TGTGCCAGCAGCTTGAGGCTAGCGTATAGCTCCTACAATGAGCAGTACTTC.